This is a list of T cell receptor beta chains from one sample in a study of blood T cell repertoires in COVID-19. Here immunoSEQ multiplex PCR was the method, and the copy in TCRdb shows in-frame clones only, minus some. The sample has about 210,000 clones, around 81% seen once. The source material was peripheral blood. The source is a man between 60 and 75 years old with COVID-19, enrolled during active disease. Each CDR3 is given with its conserved first and last residue. The order of the fields is clone size, D gene, J gene, V gene, CDR3 DNA, CDR3 protein. The D gene is left open where the match is weak. Size is stated for part of the rows, as once, few or many counts, or as a class when the clone is expanded.

clone size: .; D gene: TRBD1; J gene: TRBJ2-7; V gene: TRBV9; CDR3 DNA: TGTGCCAGCAGCCCCCGGACAGGGGGGTCCTACGAGCAGTACTTC; CDR3 protein: CASSPRTGGSYEQYF
clone size: .; D gene: TRBD1; J gene: TRBJ2-1; V gene: TRBV9; CDR3 DNA: TGTGCCAGCAGCGTAGCCGGACAGGGGGCCTATGAGCAGTTCTTC; CDR3 protein: CASSVAGQGAYEQFF
clone size: .; D gene: .; J gene: TRBJ1-1; V gene: TRBV28; CDR3 DNA: TGTGCCAGCAGCCCCTCCCCAGGAAACACTGAAGCTTTCTTT; CDR3 protein: CASSPSPGNTEAFF
clone size: .; D gene: TRBD2; J gene: TRBJ2-1; V gene: TRBV7-2; CDR3 DNA: TGTGCCAGCAGCCCAGTAGGACTAGCGGGGAGCACTGAGCAGTTCTTC; CDR3 protein: CASSPVGLAGSTEQFF
clone size: few; D gene: .; J gene: TRBJ2-1; V gene: TRBV27; CDR3 DNA: TGTGCCAGCAGCCTAGTTTGGGGCAGCTACAATGAGCAGTTCTTC; CDR3 protein: CASSLVWGSYNEQFF
clone size: few; D gene: .; J gene: TRBJ1-3; V gene: TRBV4-2; CDR3 DNA: TGTGCCAGCAGCCGTCAGGGTGGAAACACCATATATTTT; CDR3 protein: CASSRQGGNTIYF
clone size: .; D gene: TRBD1; J gene: TRBJ2-1; V gene: TRBV30; CDR3 DNA: TGTGCCTGGAGTGTTGGGACAGGTAGCAGCAATGAGCAGTTCTTC; CDR3 protein: CAWSVGTGSSNEQFF
clone size: .; D gene: .; J gene: TRBJ1-4; V gene: TRBV4-1; CDR3 DNA: TGCGCCAGCAGCCCGCGGACTGATACAACTAATGAAAAACTGTTTTTT; CDR3 protein: CASSPRTDTTNEKLFF
clone size: .; D gene: TRBD1; J gene: TRBJ2-6; V gene: TRBV14; CDR3 DNA: TGTGCCAGCAGCCAGGCAGGGGGCTTTGGGGCCAACGTCCTGACTTTC; CDR3 protein: CASSQAGGFGANVLTF
clone size: .; D gene: .; J gene: TRBJ1-6; V gene: TRBV6-2/TRBV6-3; CDR3 DNA: TGTGCCAGCAGTTACGAGATCAATTCACCCCTCCACTTT; CDR3 protein: CASSYEINSPLHF
clone size: .; D gene: .; J gene: TRBJ2-1; V gene: TRBV5-6; CDR3 DNA: TGTGCCAGCAGCCCGACCGGATGGCGACGGGTCAATGAGCAGTTCTTC; CDR3 protein: CASSPTGWRRVNEQFF
clone size: .; D gene: TRBD1; J gene: TRBJ2-3; V gene: TRBV2; CDR3 DNA: TGTGCCAGCACCTGGGACAGGGTTAGCACAGATACGCAGTATTTT; CDR3 protein: CASTWDRVSTDTQYF
clone size: .; D gene: TRBD2; J gene: TRBJ2-4; V gene: TRBV4-1; CDR3 DNA: TGCGCCAGCAGCCAAGGGCTAGCGGGAGGTCTAGCCAAAAACATTCAGTACTTC; CDR3 protein: CASSQGLAGGLAKNIQYF
clone size: .; D gene: .; J gene: TRBJ2-5; V gene: TRBV5-1; CDR3 DNA: TGCGCCAGCAGCTTGGAGCAAGGGGGACCGACCCAGTACTTC; CDR3 protein: CASSLEQGGPTQYF
clone size: .; D gene: .; J gene: TRBJ1-2; V gene: TRBV29-1; CDR3 DNA: TGCAGCGTAGAACAGGGTCGGGGCTACACCTTC; CDR3 protein: CSVEQGRGYTF
clone size: once; D gene: .; J gene: TRBJ1-2; V gene: TRBV11-3; CDR3 DNA: TGTGCCAGCAGCCAGCAGGGCTATGGCTACACCTTC; CDR3 protein: CASSQQGYGYTF
clone size: .; D gene: .; J gene: TRBJ2-7; V gene: TRBV4-1; CDR3 DNA: TGCGCCAGCAGCCACCCGGGAGACGGGGGCGAGCAGTACTTC; CDR3 protein: CASSHPGDGGEQYF
clone size: few; D gene: TRBD1; J gene: TRBJ1-2; V gene: TRBV10-3; CDR3 DNA: TGTGCCATAGGGACAGGGGAAGGCTACACCTTC; CDR3 protein: CAIGTGEGYTF
clone size: .; D gene: .; J gene: TRBJ2-6; V gene: TRBV4-1; CDR3 DNA: TGCGCCAGCAGCCCAGGGGACCGGGCCAACGTCCTGACTTTC; CDR3 protein: CASSPGDRANVLTF
clone size: .; D gene: TRBD1; J gene: TRBJ1-1; V gene: TRBV7-8; CDR3 DNA: TGTGCCAGCAGCTTAATACCGAACGGCAGGGGGACTGAAGCTTTCTTT; CDR3 protein: CASSLIPNGRGTEAFF
clone size: few; D gene: TRBD1; J gene: TRBJ2-7; V gene: TRBV5-1; CDR3 DNA: TGCGCCAGCAGCTTGGAAGGGGGCGCGAGGCACGAGCAGTACTTC; CDR3 protein: CASSLEGGARHEQYF
clone size: .; D gene: .; J gene: TRBJ1-1; V gene: TRBV7-9; CDR3 DNA: TGTGCCAGCAGCCCTCAGGGAAGCACTGAAGCTTTCTTT; CDR3 protein: CASSPQGSTEAFF
clone size: .; D gene: TRBD1; J gene: TRBJ2-7; V gene: TRBV20-1; CDR3 DNA: TGCAGTGCTAGTACAGGGGTCGAGCAGTACTTC; CDR3 protein: CSASTGVEQYF
clone size: .; D gene: .; J gene: TRBJ1-5; V gene: TRBV5-1; CDR3 DNA: TGCGCCAGCAAAAACCTAAAAGTGAACAATCAGCCCCAGCATTTT; CDR3 protein: CASKNLKVNNQPQHF
clone size: .; D gene: .; J gene: TRBJ2-1; V gene: TRBV27; CDR3 DNA: TGTGCCAGCAGTCCCGGGACTGCCTACAATGAGCAGTTCTTC; CDR3 protein: CASSPGTAYNEQFF
clone size: .; D gene: TRBD2; J gene: TRBJ2-1; V gene: TRBV7-3; CDR3 DNA: TGTGCCAGCAGCTTGACTAGCGGGAGCAATGAGCAGTTCTTC; CDR3 protein: CASSLTSGSNEQFF
clone size: .; D gene: TRBD1; J gene: TRBJ1-2; V gene: TRBV27; CDR3 DNA: TGTGCCAGCAGTTTAACCCGGGACAGGGGTGGCTACACCTTC; CDR3 protein: CASSLTRDRGGYTF
clone size: once; D gene: TRBD2; J gene: TRBJ2-7; V gene: TRBV28; CDR3 DNA: TGTGCCAGCAGCAGAGGCGCGGGAGCGGCCTACGAGCAGTACTTC; CDR3 protein: CASSRGAGAAYEQYF
clone size: once; D gene: .; J gene: TRBJ1-3; V gene: TRBV15; CDR3 DNA: TGTGCCACCAGCAGAGATAGGGGATTCTCTGGAAACACCATATATTTT; CDR3 protein: CATSRDRGFSGNTIYF
clone size: .; D gene: TRBD1; J gene: TRBJ1-6; V gene: TRBV10-3; CDR3 DNA: TGTGCCATCAGGGGAGGAGGACAGGGAAATTCACCCCTCCACTTT; CDR3 protein: CAIRGGGQGNSPLHF
clone size: .; D gene: .; J gene: TRBJ2-3; V gene: TRBV14; CDR3 DNA: TGTGCCAGCAGCCTCGACAGGCCATTGGGACCAGATACGCAGTATTTT; CDR3 protein: CASSLDRPLGPDTQYF
clone size: .; D gene: TRBD1; J gene: TRBJ2-7; V gene: TRBV2; CDR3 DNA: TGTGCCAGTGACAGGGCCTACGAGCAGTACTTC; CDR3 protein: CASDRAYEQYF
clone size: .; D gene: TRBD1; J gene: TRBJ2-2; V gene: TRBV19; CDR3 DNA: TGTGCCAGTAACAGGGGGGACACCGGGGAGCTGTTTTTT; CDR3 protein: CASNRGDTGELFF
clone size: once; D gene: .; J gene: TRBJ1-1; V gene: TRBV5-1; CDR3 DNA: TGCGCCAGCAGCTTGGAGGCCAGCCGGAGCACTGAAGCTTTCTTT; CDR3 protein: CASSLEASRSTEAFF
clone size: .; D gene: TRBD1; J gene: TRBJ1-4; V gene: TRBV4-1; CDR3 DNA: TGCGCCAGCAGCCTTTCCGGGACAGGGAATGAAAAACTGTTTTTT; CDR3 protein: CASSLSGTGNEKLFF
clone size: .; D gene: TRBD2; J gene: TRBJ2-3; V gene: TRBV27; CDR3 DNA: TGTGCCAGCAGTCTTCCGGGACTAGCGGAAGATACGCAGTATTTT; CDR3 protein: CASSLPGLAEDTQYF
clone size: .; D gene: .; J gene: TRBJ1-1; V gene: TRBV11-2; CDR3 DNA: TGTGCCAGCAGCGGACAAGGGGAAGCTTTCTTT; CDR3 protein: CASSGQGEAFF
clone size: .; D gene: TRBD1; J gene: TRBJ2-6; V gene: TRBV19; CDR3 DNA: TGTGCCAGTAGTACAGGGACAGGTCTCTCTGGGGCCAACGTCCTGACTTTC; CDR3 protein: CASSTGTGLSGANVLTF
clone size: .; D gene: .; J gene: TRBJ1-3; V gene: TRBV30; CDR3 DNA: TGTGCCTGGAGGCCCCTCGGGAGCTCTGGAAACACCATATATTTT; CDR3 protein: CAWRPLGSSGNTIYF
clone size: .; D gene: .; J gene: TRBJ1-2; V gene: TRBV14; CDR3 DNA: TGTGCCAGCAGCCAAGGAAACGGCTATGGCTACACCTTC; CDR3 protein: CASSQGNGYGYTF
clone size: .; D gene: TRBD1; J gene: TRBJ1-2; V gene: TRBV29-1; CDR3 DNA: TGCAGCGTTAGTTGGGGACAGGGGGCAGGTGGCTACACCTTC; CDR3 protein: CSVSWGQGAGGYTF
clone size: .; D gene: .; J gene: TRBJ1-2; V gene: TRBV27; CDR3 DNA: TGTGCCAGCAGTTTATGGGGCGACTATGGCTACACCTTC; CDR3 protein: CASSLWGDYGYTF
clone size: .; D gene: .; J gene: TRBJ1-6; V gene: TRBV7-9; CDR3 DNA: TGTGCCAGCAGCCTGACAGACTATAATTCACCCCTCCACTTT; CDR3 protein: CASSLTDYNSPLHF
clone size: .; D gene: TRBD1; J gene: TRBJ1-2; V gene: TRBV5-1; CDR3 DNA: TGCGCCAGCAGCACGGTGGACAGGGGATACGGCTACACCTTC; CDR3 protein: CASSTVDRGYGYTF